This TCR beta chain was recorded in a study of blood T cell repertoires in COVID-19. Study information: From T cells, B-cell-depleted T cells, or PBMCs came the material, which was cDNA or gDNA.

The CDR3 totals 16 residues. V lost 3 bases and J lost 7; bases outside the gene matches: 9. Germline V lookup: CDR1 SNHLY, CDR2 FYNNEI. This study enrolled people aged about 18 to 100 from about two dozen US geographic areas. In the authors' methods: Cell counts per sample came from amplifying reference gene primers. Assay: immunoSEQ multiplex PCR; the TCRdb copy retains only in-frame clones and omits some. Clone size and V and J calls were adopted from that table, with D and trimming inferred from the DNA. Of about 500,000 clones in the sample, 87% are singletons; the top ten hold under 0.85%. The sequencing input was PBMCs or T cells enriched from blood (not recorded which). The source is a woman between 18 and 29 years old who had recovered from COVID-19. This sequence joins TRBV2 and TRBJ2-1; 10 bases align to TRBD1. CDR3 in amino acids: CASSDERQGARNEQFF. The CDR3 DNA reads as TGTGCCAGCAGTGACGAACGACAGGGGGCAAGGAATGAGCAGTTCTTC.